Following are 16 T cell receptor beta chains from one sample sequenced in a study of PD-L1 blockade in urothelial cancer. Indicated time point: peripheral blood 6 weeks after treatment start. Only in-frame clones appear in the TCRdb table, and some are missing; sequencing was by immunoSEQ multiplex PCR. The table includes 40,000 to 55,000 clones, approximately 90% detected once. The sample in question was PBMCs, obtained around atezolizumab (anti-PD-L1) treatment. These receptors were taken from a man aged 60 to 69 with urothelial cancer.

The rearrangement uses TRBV23-1 and TRBJ2-5; 7 bases match TRBD1. TRBV23-1 belongs to the ORF category, with a function that is uncertain. The CDR3 covers 15 residues. J gave up 3 bases and V 6 bases, and 10 bases lay outside the gene matches. The CDR3 loop is CASSRTGDGEETQYF. The DNA of the CDR3 is TGCGCCAGCAGCCGAACAGGGGATGGTGAAGAGACCCAGTACTTC.

The rearrangement joins TRBV2 to TRBJ2-3; 12 bases align to TRBD2. The CDR3 is made up of 19 amino acids. V was pared by 8 bases and J by 6 bases, with 21 bases of the junction left unmatched. Germline V CDR1 and CDR2: SNHLY, FYNNEI. The CDR3 DNA reads TGTGCCAGCGACCCGAACGGACTAGCGGGACCCACCCACACGGATACGCAGTATTTT. This encodes CASDPNGLAGPTHTDTQYF.

V is TRBV5-1 and J is TRBJ2-2; 8 nucleotides agree with TRBD1. The CDR3 loop spans 15 amino acids. Germline trimming cut 4 bases from V and 7 bases from J; bases unmatched to any gene: 9. Germline CDR1 is SGHRS and CDR2 is YFSETQ. The CDR3 bases are TGCGCCAGCAGCCCTGACAGGGGTCCTGTCGGGGAGCTGTTTTTT. Translated, it gives CASSPDRGPVGELFF.

The chain links TRBV19 to TRBJ2-2; D may be TRBD1 (7 bases). Germline V lookup: CDR1 LNHDA, CDR2 SQIVND (reference sequence). The CDR3 runs 15 residues. V gave up 5 bases and J gave up 4 bases, with 14 bases separating them. The CDR3 nucleotides are TGTGCCAGTAGTCGGATCAGGGGGGCCACCGGGGAGCTGTTTTTT. It encodes CASSRIRGATGELFF.

The chain carries TRBV9 and TRBJ1-3, with 11 bases that match TRBD1. The germline gives CDR1 SGDLS, CDR2 YYNGEE. The CDR3 contains 16 residues. V dropped 0 bases and J dropped 4; count of bases not matched to a gene: 3. This CDR3 reads CASSVGDRGFGNTIYF. The DNA of the CDR3 is TGTGCCAGCAGCGTAGGGGACAGGGGGTTCGGAAACACCATATATTTT.

The chain is built from TRBV27 and TRBJ2-5, with unresolved D. This CDR3 comprises 13 residues. Germline V CDR1 and CDR2: MNHEY, SMNVEV (reference sequence). Trimming shortened V by 6 bases and J by 5 bases, and 13 bases separated the two germline ends. CDR3 sequence reads: CASRNQARETQYF. CDR3 sequence (DNA): TGTGCCAGCAGGAACCAGGCAAGGGAGACCCAGTACTTC.

The chain has TRBV13 and TRBJ1-4; a weak D match, TRBD1 (5 bases). There are 15 residues in the CDR3. From germline, CDR1 is PRHDT and CDR2 FYEKMQ (reference sequence). V lost 5 bases and J lost 7, with 17 bases in between. The DNA for the CDR3 is TGTGCCAGCAGCCGCATGGGGCTACCGTTTGAAAAACTGTTTTTT. It translates to CASSRMGLPFEKLFF.

This clone was seen only a few times. This chain uses TRBV7-8 with TRBJ1-5; 9 bases line up with TRBD1. V lost 3 bases and J lost 7; bases outside the gene matches: 7. The CDR3 is made up of 15 amino acids. Germline V gene sequence: CDR1 SGHVS, CDR2 FQNEAQ. The CDR3 loop reads CASSFRDRASQPQHF. The CDR3 coding sequence is TGTGCCAGCAGCTTCCGGGACAGGGCTAGCCAGCCCCAGCATTTT.

This clone appeared a few times. J is TRBJ1-6 and V is TRBV7-3, with D possibly TRBD1 on 6 matching bases. Germline CDR1 SGHTA, CDR2 FQGTGA. This CDR3 spans 13 amino acids. V dropped 2 bases and J dropped 10 bases, with 9 bases sitting between them. DNA of the CDR3: TGTGCCAGCAGCTTAGGGGGCGCCTCACCCCTCCACTTT. Its protein is CASSLGGASPLHF.

This clone was picked up a small number of times. The chain links TRBV29-1 to TRBJ1-2; D may be TRBD1 (6 bases). CDR3 length: 14 residues. CDR1 SQVTM and CDR2 ANQGSEA come from the germline V gene. V lost 4 bases to trimming and J lost 6 bases, with 18 bases between them. CDR3 sequence reads: CSVVPGHRTNGYTF. The CDR3 DNA is TGCAGCGTTGTCCCGGGACACCGTACGAATGGCTACACCTTC.

This chain connects TRBV5-8 to TRBJ2-3, with 9 bases identical to TRBD2. J lost 4 bases, V lost 0 bases, and 6 bases had no gene match. CDR1 is SGHTS, CDR2 YDEGEE, per germline. There are 16 residues in the CDR3. CDR3 DNA: TGTGCCAGCAGCTTGGGCCAGCGGGGGGCTGCAGATACGCAGTATTTT. Its protein is CASSLGQRGAADTQYF.

This clone was observed a single time. V gene TRBV7-2 combines with J gene TRBJ1-1, with D possibly TRBD1 on 6 matching bases. V gave up 5 bases and J gave up 1 base, with 11 bases separating them. The length of the CDR3 is 14 residues. From germline, CDR1 is SGHTA and CDR2 FQGNSA. CDR3 residues: CASSPRQANTEAFF. CDR3 in DNA: TGTGCCAGCAGCCCCAGACAGGCGAACACTGAAGCTTTCTTT.

This chain connects TRBV6-1 to TRBJ2-1; a weak D match, TRBD1 (7 bases). Germline assignment: CDR1 MNHNS and CDR2 SASEGT. The CDR3 runs 16 residues. The V gene lost 0 bases and the J gene lost 6 bases, with 15 bases spanning the gap. This CDR3 is CASSEATGTGGNEQFF. As DNA, the CDR3 is TGTGCCAGCAGTGAAGCGACAGGGACTGGTGGCAATGAGCAGTTCTTC.

This clone was picked up one time. The chain uses TRBV2 and TRBJ1-3; D unclear. The CDR3 runs to 16 residues. Germline V gives CDR1 SNHLY, CDR2 FYNNEI. Trimming shortened V by 5 bases and J by 0 bases, and 14 bases separated the two germline ends. This CDR3 reads CASSLIKRDSGNTIYF. The CDR3 DNA reads as TGTGCCAGCAGTCTCATAAAGAGAGACTCTGGAAACACCATATATTTT.

This chain joins TRBV28 and TRBJ2-7, with 7 bases identical to TRBD2. The CDR3 runs to 16 residues. V shed 4 bases, J shed 1 base, and the junction held 10 bases outside the gene matches. CDR1 and CDR2 from the germline V gene are MDHEN and SYDVKM. CDR3 sequence: CASSSPWGGKSYEQYF. The DNA of the CDR3 is TGTGCCAGCAGTTCCCCGTGGGGGGGGAAGTCCTACGAGCAGTACTTC.

The chain carries TRBV11-2 and TRBJ2-5; tentative D call: TRBD1 (5 bases). Between the trimmed V and J ends, which lost 1 base and 2 bases, there was a span of 11 bases. The CDR3 length is 15 residues. CDR1 and CDR2 (germline): SGHAT, FQNNGV. The CDR3 protein is CASSLGQSVQETQYF. The CDR3 DNA reads TGTGCCAGCAGCTTAGGACAGTCCGTACAAGAGACCCAGTACTTC.